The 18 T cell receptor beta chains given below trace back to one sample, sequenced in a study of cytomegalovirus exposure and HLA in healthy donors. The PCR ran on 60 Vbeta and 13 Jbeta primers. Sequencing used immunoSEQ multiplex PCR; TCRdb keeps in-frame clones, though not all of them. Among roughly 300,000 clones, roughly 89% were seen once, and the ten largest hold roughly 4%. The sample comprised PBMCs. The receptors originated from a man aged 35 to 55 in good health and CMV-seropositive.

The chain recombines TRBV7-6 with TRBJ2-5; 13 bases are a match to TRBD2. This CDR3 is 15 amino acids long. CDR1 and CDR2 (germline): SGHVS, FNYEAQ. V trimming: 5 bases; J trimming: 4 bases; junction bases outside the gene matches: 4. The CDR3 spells CASSPWTSGRETQYF. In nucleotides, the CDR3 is TGTGCCAGCAGCCCCTGGACTAGCGGGAGAGAGACCCAGTACTTC.

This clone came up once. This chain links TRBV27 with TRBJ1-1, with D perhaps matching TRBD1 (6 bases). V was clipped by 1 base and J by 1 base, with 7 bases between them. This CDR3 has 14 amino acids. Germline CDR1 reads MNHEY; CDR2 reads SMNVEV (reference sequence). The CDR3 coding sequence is TGTGCCAGCAGTTTATGGGGACAGAACACTGAAGCTTTCTTT. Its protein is CASSLWGQNTEAFF.

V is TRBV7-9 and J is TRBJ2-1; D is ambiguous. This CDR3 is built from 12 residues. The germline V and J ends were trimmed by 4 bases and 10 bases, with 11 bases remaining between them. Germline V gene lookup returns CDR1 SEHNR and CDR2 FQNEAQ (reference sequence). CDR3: CASSSLPPEQFF. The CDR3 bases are TGTGCCAGCAGCTCACTCCCCCCCGAGCAGTTCTTC.

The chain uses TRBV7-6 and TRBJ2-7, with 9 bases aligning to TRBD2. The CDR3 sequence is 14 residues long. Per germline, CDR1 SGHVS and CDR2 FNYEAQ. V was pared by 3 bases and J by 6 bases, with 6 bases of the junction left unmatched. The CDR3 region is CASSLREGAFEQYF. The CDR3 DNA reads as TGTGCCAGCAGCTTGCGGGAGGGGGCCTTCGAGCAGTACTTC.

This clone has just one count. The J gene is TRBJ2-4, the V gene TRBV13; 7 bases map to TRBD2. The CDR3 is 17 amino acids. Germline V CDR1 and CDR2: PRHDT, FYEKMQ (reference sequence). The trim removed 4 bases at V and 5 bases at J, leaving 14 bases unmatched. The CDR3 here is CASSWTSITRGENIQYF. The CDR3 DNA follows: TGTGCCAGCAGCTGGACTTCTATCACCCGGGGGGAAAACATTCAGTACTTC.

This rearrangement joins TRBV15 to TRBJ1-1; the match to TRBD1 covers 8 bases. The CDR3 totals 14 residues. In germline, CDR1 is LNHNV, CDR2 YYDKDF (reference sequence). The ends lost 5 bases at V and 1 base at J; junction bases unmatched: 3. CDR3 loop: CATSLGQGNTEAFF. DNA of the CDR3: TGTGCCACCAGCCTCGGACAGGGGAACACTGAAGCTTTCTTT.

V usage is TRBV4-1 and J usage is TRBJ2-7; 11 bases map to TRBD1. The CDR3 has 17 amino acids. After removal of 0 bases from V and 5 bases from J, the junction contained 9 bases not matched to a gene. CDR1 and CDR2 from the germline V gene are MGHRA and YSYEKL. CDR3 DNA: TGCGCCAGCAGCCAAGATCAGGCAGGACAGGGGGCCGACGAGCAGTACTTC. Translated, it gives CASSQDQAGQGADEQYF.

In nucleotides, the CDR3 is TGTGCCAGCACCCCCCTGACAGCGCCAAATCAGCCCCAGCATTTT. As protein: CASTPLTAPNQPQHF. The V call is TRBV6-1, the J call TRBJ1-5, with D perhaps TRBD1 (5 bases). The germline gives CDR1 MNHNS, CDR2 SASEGT. CDR3 length: 15 residues. V was cut by 7 bases and J by 4 bases, with 17 bases left in between.

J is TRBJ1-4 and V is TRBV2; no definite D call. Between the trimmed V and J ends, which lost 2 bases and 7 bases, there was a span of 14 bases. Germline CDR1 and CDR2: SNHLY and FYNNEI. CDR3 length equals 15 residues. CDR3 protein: CASSEYVEEGEKLFF. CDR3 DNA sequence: TGTGCCAGCAGTGAATATGTCGAGGAGGGTGAAAAACTGTTTTTT.

The CDR3 loop reads CASSENWVGRVSGNTIYF. DNA for the CDR3: TGTGCCAGCAGTGAAAACTGGGTCGGCCGGGTCTCTGGAAACACCATATATTTT. The chain joins TRBV6-1 to TRBJ1-3; the D is unclear. The CDR3 spans 18 residues. V was cut by 2 bases and J by 0 bases, with 17 bases left in between. CDR1 and CDR2 (germline): MNHNS, SASEGT.

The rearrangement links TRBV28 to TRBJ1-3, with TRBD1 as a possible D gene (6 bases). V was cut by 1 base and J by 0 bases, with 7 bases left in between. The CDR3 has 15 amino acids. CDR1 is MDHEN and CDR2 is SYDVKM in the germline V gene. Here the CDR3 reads CASSLLQGSGNTIYF. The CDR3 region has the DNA TGTGCCAGCAGTTTATTACAGGGCTCTGGAAACACCATATATTTT.

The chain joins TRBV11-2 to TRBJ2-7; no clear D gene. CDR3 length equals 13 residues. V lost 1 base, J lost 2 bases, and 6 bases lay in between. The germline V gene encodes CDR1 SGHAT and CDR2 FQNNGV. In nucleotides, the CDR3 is TGTGCCAGCAGCTTAGGAGGTACCTACGAGCAGTACTTC. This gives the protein CASSLGGTYEQYF.

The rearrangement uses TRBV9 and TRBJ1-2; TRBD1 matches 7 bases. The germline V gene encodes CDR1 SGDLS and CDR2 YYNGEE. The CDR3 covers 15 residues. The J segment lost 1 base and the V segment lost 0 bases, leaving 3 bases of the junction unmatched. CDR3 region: CASSVGGGGNYGYTF. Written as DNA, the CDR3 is TGTGCCAGCAGCGTAGGAGGGGGCGGTAACTATGGCTACACCTTC.

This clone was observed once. CDR3 residues: CASRSGRVNTGELFF. CDR3 bases: TGTGCCAGCAGGAGCGGGAGGGTTAACACCGGGGAGCTGTTTTTT. V gene TRBV5-5 combines with J gene TRBJ2-2; 10 bases are shared with TRBD2. The junction had 3 bases not matched to a gene; V was cut back by 5 bases and J by 2 bases. CDR3 size: 15 residues. Germline V CDR1 and CDR2: SGHKS, YYEKEE (reference sequence).

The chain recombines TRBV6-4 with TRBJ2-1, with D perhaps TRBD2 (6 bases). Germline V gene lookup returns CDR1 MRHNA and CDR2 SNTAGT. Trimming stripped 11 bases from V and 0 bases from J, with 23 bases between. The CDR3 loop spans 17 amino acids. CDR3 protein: CARITWASVSSYNEQFF. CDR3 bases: TGTGCCCGAATTACCTGGGCTAGCGTCAGCTCCTACAATGAGCAGTTCTTC.

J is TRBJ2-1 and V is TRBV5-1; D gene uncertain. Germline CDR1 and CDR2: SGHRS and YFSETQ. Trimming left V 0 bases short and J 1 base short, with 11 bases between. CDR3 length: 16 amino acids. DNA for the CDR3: TGCGCCAGCAGCTTGGGGTGGGCCCCGTCCTACAATGAGCAGTTCTTC. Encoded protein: CASSLGWAPSYNEQFF.

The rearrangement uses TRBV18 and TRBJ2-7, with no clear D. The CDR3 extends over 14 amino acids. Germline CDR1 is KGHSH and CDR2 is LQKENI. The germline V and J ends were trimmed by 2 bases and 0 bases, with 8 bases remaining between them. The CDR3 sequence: CASSPTVSSYEQYF. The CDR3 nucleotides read TGTGCCAGCTCACCAACGGTGAGCTCCTACGAGCAGTACTTC.

The CDR3 loop reads CASSRLGRNEQYF. CDR3 bases: TGTGCCAGCAGTCGCCTGGGGCGGAACGAGCAGTACTTC. The rearrangement joins TRBV6-5 to TRBJ2-7; tentatively, D is TRBD1 (5 bases). CDR1 is MNHEY and CDR2 is SVGAGI in the germline V gene. Trimming took off 5 bases at V and 5 bases at J, with 13 bases between the two ends. There are 13 residues in the CDR3.